The present TCR beta chain was sequenced within a study of molecular identifiers for immune sequencing clone quantification. In regard to this clonotype: Its target is unknown.

Previously described methods and listed TCR primers were used for bulk TCR libraries. One entry per CDR3 protein, called by TCRdb with MiXCR from the PCR reads. The sample yields fewer than 350,000 distinct CDR3 sequences, about a fifth seen once. Losses at the gene ends were 2 bases for V and 1 base for J; bases not matched to a gene: 8. CDR3 length: 17 residues. Germline lookup yields CDR1 MNHEY and CDR2 SVGEGT. The study's findings and limits: Clone sizes that are highly expanded could be underestimated when identical TCR molecules share a barcode.

The clonotype was recovered from a human donor in good health. Some libraries in this study had Jurkat cell RNA spiked in. The sample was naive CD8+ T cells from blood, with Jurkat cell RNA spiked in. Stated subset: FACS-sorted CD8+CD4-CCR7+CD45RA+ naive T cells. The chain combines TRBV6-2 or TRBV6-3 with TRBJ2-7; 10 bases align to TRBD2. CDR3 nucleotides: TGTGCCAGCAGTTACGCCCGAGCGGGAGGGCCATCCTACGAGCAGTACTTC. Amino acid sequence: CASSYARAGGPSYEQYF.